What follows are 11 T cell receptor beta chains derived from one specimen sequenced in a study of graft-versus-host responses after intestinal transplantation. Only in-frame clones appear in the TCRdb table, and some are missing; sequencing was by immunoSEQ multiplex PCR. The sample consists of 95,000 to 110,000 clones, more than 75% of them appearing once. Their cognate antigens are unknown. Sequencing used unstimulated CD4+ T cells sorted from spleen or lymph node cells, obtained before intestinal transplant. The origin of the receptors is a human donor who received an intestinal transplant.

CDR3 DNA: TGTGCTAGTTCCCTTCGGGGACATAGGCAGGGGCCCCAGCATTTT. This encodes CASSLRGHRQGPQHF. V is TRBV12-5 and J is TRBJ1-5, with a possible D match to TRBD1 (6 bases). V was clipped by 8 bases and J by 9 bases, with 23 bases between them. Germline-derived CDR1 and CDR2 are LGHNT and FRNRAP. The length of the CDR3 is 15 residues.

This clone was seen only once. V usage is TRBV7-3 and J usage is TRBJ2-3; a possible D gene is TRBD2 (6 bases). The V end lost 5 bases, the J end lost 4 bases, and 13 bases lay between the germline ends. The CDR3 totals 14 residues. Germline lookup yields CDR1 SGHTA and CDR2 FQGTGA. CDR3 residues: CASSPGTPPDTQYF. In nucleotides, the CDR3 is TGTGCCAGCAGCCCCGGGACTCCCCCAGATACGCAGTATTTT.

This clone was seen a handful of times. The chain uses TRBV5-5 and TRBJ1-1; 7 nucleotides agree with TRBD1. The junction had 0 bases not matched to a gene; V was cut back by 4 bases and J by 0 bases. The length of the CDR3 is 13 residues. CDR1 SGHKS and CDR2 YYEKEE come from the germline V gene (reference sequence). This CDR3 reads CASSDRVNTEAFF. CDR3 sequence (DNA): TGTGCCAGCAGCGACAGGGTGAACACTGAAGCTTTCTTT.

The CDR3 nucleotides read TGTGCCCCAGAGAAAGTGGGGGGTAGCAATCAGCCCCAGCATTTT. It encodes CAPEKVGGSNQPQHF. The chain uses TRBV21-1 and TRBJ1-5. TRBV21-1 is marked as a pseudogene. This CDR3 is 15 amino acids long.

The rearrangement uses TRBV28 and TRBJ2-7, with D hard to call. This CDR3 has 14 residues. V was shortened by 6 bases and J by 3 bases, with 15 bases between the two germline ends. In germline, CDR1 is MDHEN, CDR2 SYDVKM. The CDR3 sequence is CASSRPGPYYEQYF. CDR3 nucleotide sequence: TGTGCCAGCAGCCGCCCCGGGCCCTACTACGAGCAGTACTTC. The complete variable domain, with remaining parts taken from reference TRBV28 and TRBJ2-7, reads DVKVTQSSRYLVKRTGEKVFLECVQDMDHENMFWYRQDPGLGLRLIYFSYDVKMKEKGDIPEGYSVSREKKERFSLILESASTNQTSMYLCASSRPGPYYEQYFGPGTRLTVT.

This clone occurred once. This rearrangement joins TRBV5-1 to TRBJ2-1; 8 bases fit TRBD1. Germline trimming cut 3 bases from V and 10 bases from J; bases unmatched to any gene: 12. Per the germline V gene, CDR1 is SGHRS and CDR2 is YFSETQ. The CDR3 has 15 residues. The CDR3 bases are TGCGCCAGCAGCTCGGGACAGGTCGAGAAAAGGGAGCAGTTCTTC. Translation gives CASSSGQVEKREQFF.

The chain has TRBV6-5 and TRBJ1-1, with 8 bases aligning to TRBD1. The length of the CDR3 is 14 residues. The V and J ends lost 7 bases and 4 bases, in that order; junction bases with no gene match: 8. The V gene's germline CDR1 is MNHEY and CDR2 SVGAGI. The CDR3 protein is CASILDREGTEAFF. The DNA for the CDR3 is TGTGCCAGCATATTGGACAGGGAGGGCACTGAAGCTTTCTTT.

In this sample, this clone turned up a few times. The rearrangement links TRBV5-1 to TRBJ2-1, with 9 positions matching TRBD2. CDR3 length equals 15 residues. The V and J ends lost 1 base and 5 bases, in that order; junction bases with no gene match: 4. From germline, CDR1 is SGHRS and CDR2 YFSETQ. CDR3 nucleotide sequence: TGCGCCAGCAGCTTGAATTTAGCGGGAGACAATGAGCAGTTCTTC. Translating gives CASSLNLAGDNEQFF.

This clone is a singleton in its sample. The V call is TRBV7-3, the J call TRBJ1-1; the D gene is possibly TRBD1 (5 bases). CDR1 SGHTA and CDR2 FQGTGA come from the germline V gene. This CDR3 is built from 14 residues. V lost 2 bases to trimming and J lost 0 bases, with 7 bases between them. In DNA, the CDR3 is TGTGCCAGCAGCTTAGGAGGGGTGAACACTGAAGCTTTCTTT. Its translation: CASSLGGVNTEAFF.

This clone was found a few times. CDR3 bases: TGTGCCAGCAGCGTCGACAGCGCAACTAATGAAAAACTGTTTTTT. Protein product: CASSVDSATNEKLFF. V usage is TRBV5-4 and J usage is TRBJ1-4; perhaps TRBD1 as D (5 bases). CDR3 length: 15 residues. V lost 4 bases, J lost 0 bases, and 10 bases lay in between. Germline V gene lookup returns CDR1 SGHNT and CDR2 YYREEE (reference sequence).

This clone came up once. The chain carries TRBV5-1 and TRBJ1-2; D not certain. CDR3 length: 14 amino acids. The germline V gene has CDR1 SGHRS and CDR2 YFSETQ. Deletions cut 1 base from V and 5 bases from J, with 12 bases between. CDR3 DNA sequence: TGCGCCAGCAGCTTGACGGATTCCGTGTATGGCTACACCTTC. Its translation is CASSLTDSVYGYTF.